This T cell receptor (beta chain) was obtained from a study of beta chain features in type 1 diabetes. Points from the study as a whole: Across all four CD4+ subsets, people with type 1 diabetes showed modestly shorter TCRB CDR3s.

Germline loops: CDR1 SGHTA, CDR2 FQGNSA. V lost 1 base and J lost 3, with 13 bases in between. This CDR3 is built from 15 residues. The sequenced template was cDNA made from the entire isolated RNA. The method was immunoSEQ multiplex PCR; TCRdb's version includes in-frame clones alone and lacks a portion of them. The table lists under 350,000 clones, around an eighth of them singletons. On this clone: As yet, its antigen is unknown. Distinct nucleotide sequences in the sample also encode this CDR3.

The sequence was obtained from a man aged 30 to 45 with type 1 diabetes. V gene TRBV7-2 combines with J gene TRBJ2-7, with no clear D. Sequenced sample: naive CD4+ T cells from blood. The CDR3 DNA follows: TGTGCCAGCAGCTTAGACGGCGGCGCCGTCTACGAGCAGTACTTC. Translating it yields CASSLDGGAVYEQYF.